The 17 T cell receptor beta chains reported below all come from one sample, sequenced in a study of blood T cells in healthy people across ages. A second PCR of 7 to 11 cycles used a sample-barcoded 5' primer and a J-beta primer mix. A single record per CDR3 protein comes from TCRdb applying MiXCR to the 5' RACE reads. The table includes 1.5 million to 2 million distinct CDR3 sequences, approximately 39% detected once. The sample comprised blood. These receptors were taken from a human donor in good health.

This clonotype was seen at least ten times. This chain uses TRBV20-1 with TRBJ2-1; possibly TRBD2 for D (5 bases). The CDR3 extends over 12 amino acids. Trimming removed 6 bases at V and 6 bases at J, with 12 bases between. CDR1 is DFQATT and CDR2 is SNEGSKA in the germline V gene (reference sequence). The CDR3 is CSAAGIPNEQFF. The CDR3 DNA sequence: TGCAGTGCCGCCGGGATTCCCAATGAGCAGTTCTTC.

V and J are TRBV7-2 and TRBJ1-6; D unresolved. V was trimmed by 1 base and J by 9 bases, leaving 16 bases between them. Germline V gene lookup returns CDR1 SGHTA and CDR2 FQGNSA. The CDR3 runs to 16 residues. CDR3 nucleotides: TGTGCCAGCAGCTTAGTACCCGCTCAGGAGGGTTCACCCCTCCACTTT. Its protein is CASSLVPAQEGSPLHF.

This clonotype was found a few times. The rearrangement joins TRBV6-2 or TRBV6-3 to TRBJ1-2, with unresolved D. This CDR3 spans 14 amino acids. V gave up 7 bases and J gave up 3 bases, with 15 bases separating them. Germline loops: CDR1 MNHEY, CDR2 SVGEGT. The CDR3 sequence is CASTSRVSHYGYTF. CDR3 DNA sequence: TGTGCCAGCACTTCACGTGTCAGTCACTATGGCTACACCTTC.

The chain has TRBV5-6 and TRBJ1-2; D not resolved. The V gene lost 1 base and the J gene lost 4 bases, with 14 bases spanning the gap. Looked up from germline, CDR1 is SGHDT and CDR2 is YYEEEE. The CDR3 has 15 amino acids. In DNA form, the CDR3 reads TGTGCCAGCAGCTTGTCCTACACCCTCCTCTATGGCTACACCTTC. Translated, it gives CASSLSYTLLYGYTF.

This clonotype was counted a few times. V gene TRBV6-2 or TRBV6-3 combines with J gene TRBJ2-1; no clear D. Germline-derived CDR1 and CDR2 are MNHEY and SVGEGT. The CDR3 covers 13 residues. Trimming cost V 11 bases and J 1 base, with 12 bases left between them. The CDR3 nucleotides are TGTGCCGGGTCAATATCATCCTACAATGAGCAGTTCTTC. This codes for CAGSISSYNEQFF.

This clonotype was seen more than once but under ten times. The V gene is TRBV20-1, the J gene TRBJ2-7, with TRBD1 matching over 8 bases. Unmatched junction bases numbered 4, after V lost 6 bases and J lost 3 bases. The CDR3 totals 12 residues. Germline values: CDR1 DFQATT, CDR2 SNEGSKA (reference sequence). The CDR3 region has the DNA TGCAGTGCGGGACAGGTCATCTACGAGCAGTACTTC. The encoded protein is CSAGQVIYEQYF.

The chain employs TRBV7-2 and TRBJ2-3; D is tentatively TRBD1 or TRBD2 (5 bases each). The CDR3 has 15 amino acids. Germline loops: CDR1 SGHTA, CDR2 FQGNSA. Between the trimmed V and J ends, which lost 1 base and 2 bases, there was a span of 10 bases. The CDR3 reads CASSLVPGTTDTQYF. CDR3 in DNA: TGTGCCAGCAGCTTAGTTCCAGGGACCACAGATACGCAGTATTTT.

To note about this clonotype: Possible read error: a much larger clone is one base away. The chain uses TRBV6-2 or TRBV6-3 and TRBJ2-7; tentative D call: TRBD2 (5 bases). Germline V gene lookup returns CDR1 MNHEY and CDR2 SVGEGT. CDR3 size: 14 residues. Deletions cut 6 bases from V and 0 bases from J, with 12 bases between. The chain's CDR3 is CASSGNEISYEQYF. DNA for the CDR3: TGTGCCAGCAGCGGGAACGAGATCTCCTACGAGCAGTACTTC.

This clonotype was seen once. The chain employs TRBV27 and TRBJ1-2, with TRBD1 identical over 8 bases. CDR3 length equals 14 residues. The V segment lost 7 bases and the J segment 5 bases; nucleotides outside the gene matches: 9. The germline CDR1 and CDR2 sequences are MNHEY and SMNVEV (reference sequence). The CDR3 DNA reads TGTGCCAGCACCCGATCGGGGACAGGATATGGCTACACCTTC. Translation gives CASTRSGTGYGYTF.

This clonotype showed up just a few times. One end of the junction fails to match germline, which may point to a read error. As DNA, the CDR3 is TGTGCCAGCAGCTTAGGCGACATCACCAATGAAGAACTGTTTTTT. It specifies CASSLGDITNEELFF. J is TRBJ1-4 and V is TRBV7-2, with D unclear. This CDR3 spans 15 amino acids. CDR1 and CDR2 (germline): SGHTA, FQGNSA.

This clonotype appeared a single time. The chain has TRBV6-2 or TRBV6-3 and TRBJ1-2; D perhaps matches TRBD1 (5 bases). This CDR3 is 13 amino acids long. V was clipped by 4 bases and J by 5 bases, with 11 bases between them. From germline, CDR1 is MNHEY and CDR2 SVGEGT. The CDR3 reads CASSFTDMYGYTF. CDR3 bases: TGTGCCAGCAGTTTCACGGACATGTATGGCTACACCTTC.

This clonotype turned up a few times. The rearrangement uses TRBV10-3 and TRBJ2-1; 9 bases match TRBD2. CDR3 length: 14 amino acids. The ends lost 4 bases at V and 8 bases at J; junction bases unmatched: 6. The germline CDR1 and CDR2 sequences are ENHRY and SYGVKD. The chain's CDR3 is CAISGGLAVHEQFF. For the CDR3, the DNA is TGTGCCATCAGTGGGGGACTAGCTGTCCATGAGCAGTTCTTC.

The gene calls are TRBV4-2 and TRBJ2-5; unclear D gene. Germline V gene lookup returns CDR1 LGHNA and CDR2 YNFKEQ. This CDR3 comprises 15 residues. V was trimmed by 3 bases and J by 2 bases, leaving 13 bases between them. The CDR3 reads CASSQEGSDQETQYF. In DNA form, the CDR3 reads TGTGCCAGCAGCCAGGAAGGGTCCGATCAAGAGACCCAGTACTTC.

V usage is TRBV29-1 and J usage is TRBJ2-3, with TRBD1 matching 8 bases. The CDR3 extends over 12 amino acids. Germline V lookup: CDR1 SQVTM, CDR2 ANQGSEA. CDR3 in amino acids: CSTGEGADTQYF. The CDR3 DNA reads as TGCTCGACAGGGGAAGGCGCAGATACGCAGTATTTT.

This chain links TRBV20-1 with TRBJ2-4; 10 bases match TRBD2. Losses at the gene ends were 7 bases for V and 13 bases for J; bases not matched to a gene: 19. Germline values: CDR1 DFQATT, CDR2 SNEGSKA (reference sequence). This CDR3 is 15 amino acids long. The DNA for the CDR3 is TGCAGTGGGCAGCTAGCGGGGGCACCTTACAATGAGCAGTACTTC. It translates to CSGQLAGAPYNEQYF.

The CDR3 DNA is TGTGCCAGCACTATAACAGAGAACACTGAAGCTTTCTTT. Amino acid sequence: CASTITENTEAFF. This chain connects TRBV6-2 or TRBV6-3 to TRBJ1-1; D not resolved. This CDR3 spans 13 amino acids. Germline V gives CDR1 MNHEY, CDR2 SVGEGT. Trimming took 7 bases from V and 1 from J, leaving 10 bases between them.

A note on this clonotype: A much larger clonotype is one base distant, so this may be a read error. The V gene is TRBV10-2, the J gene TRBJ2-4; the D gene is possibly TRBD2 (6 bases). Between the trimmed V and J ends, which lost 2 bases and 3 bases, there was a span of 8 bases. This CDR3 contains 14 residues. In germline, CDR1 is WSHSY, CDR2 SAAADI. The CDR3 loop reads CASSEGGFKNIQYF. CDR3 sequence (DNA): TGCGCCAGCAGTGAGGGAGGGTTCAAAAACATTCAGTACTTC.